The 29 T cell receptor beta chains below come from one sample, sequenced in a study of tumor and adjacent non-tumor tissue in lung cancer. The template was RNA from unsorted bulk tissue. A modified ARM-PCR protocol with three rounds of nested PCR amplified TCRbeta. TCRdb re-derived calls from the multiplex PCR reads in MiXCR, one entry per CDR3 protein. The data hold 60,000 to 95,000 distinct CDR3 sequences, with more than 60% observed a single time. The sequencing input was lung tumor tissue. Source of these receptors: a woman between 50 and 59 years old with non-small cell lung cancer.

As to this clonotype: At one of its ends the junction is not consistent with the germline gene, which may arise from a read error. The chain recombines TRBV29-1 with TRBJ2-7; weak D call: TRBD2 (5 bases). This CDR3 spans 12 amino acids. CDR1 is SQVTM, CDR2 ANQGSEA, per germline. In nucleotides, the CDR3 is TGCAGCCTGGAGGCGCAGAGCAACGAACAGTACTTC. Amino acid sequence: CSLEAQSNEQYF.

For this clonotype: The junction differs from germline at one of its ends, possibly a read error. The V gene is TRBV6-6, the J gene TRBJ2-2; maybe TRBD2 (5 bases). The CDR3 totals 14 residues. Germline V gene lookup returns CDR1 MNHNY and CDR2 SVGAGI (reference sequence). CDR3 protein: CASNNDTNTGEPFF. Written as DNA, the CDR3 is TGTGCAAGCAACAATGATACTAACACCGGGGAGCCGTTTTTT.

This clonotype came up once. V and J are TRBV11-3 and TRBJ1-5, with TRBD1 identical over 7 bases. J lost 5 bases, V lost 10 bases, and 29 bases had no gene match. Germline CDR1 SGHNT, CDR2 YENEEA. This CDR3 contains 20 residues. CDR3 loop: CANRLTATQGDRGDDQPQHF. The CDR3 nucleotides read TGTGCCAACAGGTTAACCGCGACTCAGGGGGACCGAGGCGACGATCAGCCCCAGCATTTT. The complete variable domain, with remaining parts taken from reference TRBV11-3 and TRBJ1-5, reads EAGVVQSPRYKIIEKKQPVAFWCNPISGHNTLYWYLQNLGQGPELLIRYENEEAVDDSQLPKDRFSAERLKGVDSTLKIQPAELGDSAVYLCANRLTATQGDRGDDQPQHFGDGTRLSIL.

This rearrangement joins TRBV6-1 to TRBJ2-3, with 8 bases that match TRBD2. The germline gives CDR1 MNHNS, CDR2 SASEGT. This CDR3 spans 16 amino acids. J gave up 3 bases and V 4 bases, and 9 bases lay outside the gene matches. The CDR3: CASSVSLAGSTDTQYF. In nucleotides, the CDR3 is TGTGCCAGCAGTGTGAGTCTAGCGGGTAGTACAGATACGCAGTATTTT.

The table lists this clonotype with many counts. The chain uses TRBV6-1 and TRBJ2-2; 10 nucleotides align to TRBD1. The CDR3 is 15 amino acids. Germline trimming cut 3 bases from V and 3 bases from J; bases unmatched to any gene: 1. CDR1 is MNHNS and CDR2 is SASEGT in the germline V gene. The CDR3 loop reads CASSDGQGDTGELFF. The CDR3 DNA reads TGTGCCAGCAGTGACGGACAGGGGGACACCGGGGAGCTGTTTTTT.

On this clonotype: A much larger clone lies one base from this, so it may be a read error. The V and J genes are TRBV20-1 and TRBJ2-4; TRBD1 might be the D (6 bases). This CDR3 is 14 amino acids long. From germline, CDR1 is DFQATT and CDR2 SNEGSKA (reference sequence). The CDR3 region has the DNA TGCAGTGCTAGTATCAGGGGCCGTGAAAACATTCACTACTTC. Its protein is CSASIRGRENIHYF.

The J gene is TRBJ2-7, the V gene TRBV7-9, with D perhaps matching TRBD2 (5 bases). Germline assignment: CDR1 SEHNR and CDR2 FQNEAQ (reference sequence). The CDR3 extends over 15 amino acids. The V end lost 5 bases, the J end lost 0 bases, and 14 bases lay between the germline ends. CDR3 sequence: CASSPARAGSYEQYF. CDR3 in DNA: TGTGCCAGCAGCCCGGCGAGGGCAGGCTCCTACGAGCAGTACTTC.

The J gene is TRBJ1-5, the V gene TRBV29-1, with 8 bases that match TRBD1. Germline-derived CDR1 and CDR2 are SQVTM and ANQGSEA. The CDR3 covers 14 residues. The CDR3 nucleotides are TGCAGTGTAACTGACAGGGGAATCAAACAGCCCCAGCATTTT. It encodes CSVTDRGIKQPQHF.

As to this clonotype: Compared with germline, one end of the junction differs, possibly owing to a read error. V gene TRBV5-4 combines with J gene TRBJ2-7; 7 nucleotides match TRBD1. This CDR3 has 13 residues. The germline gives CDR1 SGHNT, CDR2 YYREEE (reference sequence). CDR3 sequence: CARSMGQTYEQYF. CDR3 nucleotide sequence: TGTGCCAGGAGCATGGGACAGACCTACGAACAGTACTTC.

In this sample, this clonotype turned up once. V gene TRBV6-1 combines with J gene TRBJ1-5, with D unclear. Trimming cost V 10 bases and J 3 bases, with 13 bases left between them. The CDR3 runs 13 residues. The germline V gene has CDR1 MNHNS and CDR2 SASEGT. CDR3: CANRDMDNQPQHF. DNA of the CDR3: TGTGCCAACAGAGACATGGACAATCAGCCCCAGCATTTT.

A word on this clonotype: At one boundary the junction diverges from the germline segment, which might be a read error. J is TRBJ1-5 and V is TRBV28; D is unclear. The end of the DNA fits TRBJ2-3 better, so the J call may be wrong. The CDR3 is made up of 14 amino acids. Germline V CDR1 and CDR2: MDHEN, SYDVKM. The CDR3 sequence: CVSSPGPDNQSQYF. The CDR3 DNA is TGTGTCAGCAGCCCCGGACCAGACAATCAGTCCCAGTATTTT.

With respect to this clonotype: It is likely a read error, because the conserved phenylalanine at the end of the CDR3 is missing. The V and J genes are TRBV5-4 and TRBJ1-2; D uncertain. The CDR3 consists of 14 residues. Germline V gene lookup returns CDR1 SGHNT and CDR2 YYREEE (reference sequence). CDR3 sequence (DNA): TGTGCCAGCAGCTCTGTGACGGGGTACTACGGCTACACCCTC. Protein sequence: CASSSVTGYYGYTL.

This clonotype appeared many times. This chain connects TRBV11-2 to TRBJ2-7; no definite D call. The CDR3 has 12 amino acids. Germline values: CDR1 SGHAT, CDR2 FQNNGV. The V and J ends lost 4 bases and 9 bases respectively, with 13 bases between them. For the CDR3, the DNA is TGTGCCAGCAGCTCCCAGGTTCTGGGGCAGTACTTC. Its translation: CASSSQVLGQYF. Looking up the rest from reference TRBV11-2 and TRBJ2-7 gives the full variable domain: EAGVAQSPRYKIIEKRQSVAFWCNPISGHATLYWYQQILGQGPKLLIQFQNNGVVDDSQLPKDRFSAERLKGVDSTLKIQPAKLEDSAVYLCASSSQVLGQYFGPGTRLTVT.

This chain uses TRBV6-1 with TRBJ2-3; TRBD2 agrees at 11 bases. The CDR3 loop spans 15 amino acids. The germline gives CDR1 MNHNS, CDR2 SASEGT. Trimming cost V 7 bases and J 11 bases; bases outside gene matches: 14. The chain's CDR3 is CASTESSGRTDMQYF. For the CDR3, the DNA is TGTGCCAGCACAGAGTCTAGCGGGAGGACAGACATGCAGTATTTT.

This clonotype was detected once. The germline gene is not matched at one end of the junction; a read error may be the cause. The V gene is TRBV4-1, the J gene TRBJ1-6; TRBD1 matches 11 bases. Germline V gene data show CDR1 as MGHRA and CDR2 as YSYEKL. The CDR3 contains 17 residues. DNA for the CDR3: TGCGCCAGCAGCCAAGTAGTGGACAGGGGGCGGGATTCACCGCTCCACTTT. Translation: CASSQVVDRGRDSPLHF.

This clonotype was seen ten or more times. The gene calls are TRBV14 and TRBJ2-1; 12 bases line up with TRBD2. J was trimmed by 3 bases and V by 4 bases; bases with no gene match: 13. The CDR3 contains 19 residues. CDR1 and CDR2 from the germline V gene are SGHDN and FVKESK. The CDR3 is CASSRKRETGLAGYNEQFF. The CDR3 DNA reads TGTGCCAGCAGCCGAAAGCGCGAGACGGGACTAGCGGGCTACAATGAGCAGTTCTTC.

In its sample, this clonotype ranks as medium-sized. The chain employs TRBV6-1 and TRBJ1-5; the D gene is possibly TRBD1 (5 bases). The CDR3 extends over 16 amino acids. From germline, CDR1 is MNHNS and CDR2 SASEGT. Trimming removed 2 bases at V and 7 bases at J, with 18 bases between. The CDR3 nucleotides read TGTGCCAGCAGTGAAAGGGTCTCCAGGGAGGACCAGCCCCAGCATTTT. It is translated as CASSERVSREDQPQHF.

For the CDR3, the DNA is TGTGCCAGCAGTTATGGCTCACGAAACATTCAGTACTTC. It yields the protein CASSYGSRNIQYF. The rearrangement uses TRBV6-5 and TRBJ2-4; D remains ambiguous. Germline loops: CDR1 MNHEY, CDR2 SVGAGI. The V gene lost 3 bases and the J gene lost 6 bases, with 9 bases spanning the gap. The CDR3 covers 13 residues.

Regarding this clonotype: This may arise from a read error, as a much more abundant clone is one base away. V and J are TRBV28 and TRBJ1-6; possible D gene TRBD1, 6 bases. Germline V gives CDR1 MDHEN, CDR2 SYDVKM. CDR3 length: 15 residues. The CDR3 is CTSSASGAGNSPLHF. Written as DNA, the CDR3 is TGTACCAGCAGTGCCTCAGGGGCCGGGAATTCACCCCTCCACTTT.

V usage is TRBV10-2 and J usage is TRBJ2-6, with D uncertain. V lost 3 bases and J 4 bases, leaving 10 bases between the germline ends. The CDR3 runs 15 residues. The germline CDR1 and CDR2 sequences are WSHSY and SAAADI. The CDR3 reads CASSDFTAGANVLTF. The CDR3 DNA sequence: TGCGCCAGCAGTGACTTTACTGCGGGGGCCAACGTCCTGACTTTC.

With regard to this clonotype: A much bigger clone sits one base away, suggesting this may be a read error. V and J are TRBV24-1 and TRBJ2-3, with D unclear. The germline gives CDR1 KGHDR, CDR2 SFDVKD. The CDR3 totals 14 residues. DNA for the CDR3: TGTGCCATCAGTGATTCTTCCGCGGCAGATACGCAGTATTTT. Translated, it gives CAISDSSAADTQYF.

This clonotype was detected a few times. The conserved phenylalanine or tryptophan normally closing the CDR3 is absent here, so this likely arose from a read error. V usage is TRBV30 and J usage is TRBJ1-3, with D perhaps matching TRBD1 (5 bases). CDR1 GTSNPN and CDR2 SVGIG come from the germline V gene (reference sequence). This CDR3 has 14 amino acids. Trimming took 3 bases from V and 2 from J, leaving 11 bases between them. CDR3 in amino acids: CAWSQGVTGNTIYL. In DNA form, the CDR3 reads TGTGCCTGGAGCCAGGGAGTCACTGGAAACACCATATATCTT.

This clonotype showed up many times. This chain connects TRBV20-1 to TRBJ2-3, with 8 bases matching TRBD1. This CDR3 region has 14 residues. Looked up from germline, CDR1 is DFQATT and CDR2 is SNEGSKA (reference sequence). The CDR3 DNA sequence: TGCAGCGCGGGACAGGTCGGCCGCACAGATACGCAGTATTTT. This encodes CSAGQVGRTDTQYF.

This clonotype was recorded at least ten times. This sequence joins TRBV6-2 or TRBV6-3 and TRBJ2-7; 8 nucleotides agree with TRBD2. Germline V gene data show CDR1 as MNHEY and CDR2 as SVGEGT. The CDR3 extends over 14 amino acids. The V and J ends lost 4 bases and 1 base, in that order; junction bases with no gene match: 3. This chain's CDR3 is CASSSAGDSYEQYF. CDR3 in DNA: TGTGCCAGCAGTTCAGCGGGAGATTCCTACGAGCAGTACTTC.

Comments on this clonotype: One end of the junction does not line up with germline, which may come from a read error. This chain links TRBV28 with TRBJ2-7; weak D call: TRBD1 (6 bases). Germline loops: CDR1 MDHEN, CDR2 SYDVKM. This CDR3 has 14 amino acids. CDR3 in DNA: TGTGCCAGCAGTTACGGACAGTTGGCCTACGAGCATTACTTC. Its protein is CASSYGQLAYEHYF.

As for this clonotype: One end of the junction varies from germline; a read error may be responsible. CDR3 amino acids: CVSSLVIGAQYF. CDR3 sequence (DNA): TGTGTCAGCAGTTTAGTCATCGGGGCCCAGTACTTC. The chain carries TRBV12-3 or TRBV12-4 and TRBJ2-5; possible D gene TRBD2, 5 bases. CDR3 length equals 12 residues.

The genes are TRBV6-5 and TRBJ2-5, with 9 nucleotides matching TRBD2. This CDR3 comprises 17 residues. Unmatched junction bases numbered 17, after V lost 7 bases and J lost 5 bases. CDR1 is MNHEY, CDR2 SVGAGI, per germline. CDR3 DNA: TGTGCCAGCACTTTCTCTCCCGGGACTAGCAGGAAGGAGACCCAGTACTTC. Translation: CASTFSPGTSRKETQYF.

This clonotype was seen only once. This likely came from a read error, as a far larger clone is one base away. This chain connects TRBV28 to TRBJ1-6, with a weak D call TRBD1 (5 bases). CDR3 length: 13 amino acids. Trimming cost V 5 bases and J 8 bases, with 10 bases left between them. Germline assignment: CDR1 MDHEN and CDR2 SYDVKM. As DNA, the CDR3 is TGTGCCAGCAGTGGGACCAGGGATTCACCCCTCCACTTT. Amino acid sequence: CASSGTRDSPLHF.

Concerning this clonotype itself: The junction departs from germline at one end; a sequencing error may be responsible. The chain couples TRBV5-4 to TRBJ2-4, with a tentative D call TRBD1 (6 bases). CDR3 length equals 14 residues. Germline CDR1 SGHNT, CDR2 YYREEE (reference sequence). In DNA, the CDR3 is TGTGCCAGCAGCCACAGGGACACTAAAAAGATTCAGTACTTC. This translates into CASSHRDTKKIQYF.